This note documents a single TCR beta chain sequence. The antigen is unknown. The authors' processing: ImmunoSEQ output lacked quality scores and full-length reads, limiting matched filtering. Generated by immunoSEQ multiplex PCR, the TCRdb table keeps only in-frame clones and is missing some. That table is the source of V, J and clone size, and D and trimming were worked out from the DNA. The data hold about 2.4 million clones, with roughly 93% observed a single time. Germline V gene data show CDR1 as LNHDA and CDR2 as SQIVND (reference sequence). The V gene lost 5 bases and the J gene lost 3 bases, with 16 bases spanning the gap. The CDR3 contains 16 residues. The sample comes from a study of shared clonotypes between healthy human individuals. General study points: Deeper or shallower sequencing was expected to change how clonotypes are shared among donors.

Sequencing was performed on naive CD4+ T cells from PBMCs. Subset indicated: CD45RA+ positively selected. The gene calls are TRBV19 and TRBJ2-2; the D gene is possibly TRBD1 (6 bases). The TCR was taken from a man aged 18 to 30 in good health. Some clones in this sample may be carry-over from other donors' samples. The CDR3 DNA follows: TGTGCCAGTAGTGAGTTTGGACAGAGTTACACCGGGGAGCTGTTTTTT. Protein: CASSEFGQSYTGELFF.